Presented here are 5 T cell receptor beta chains from one specimen sequenced in a study of T cells in Graves' hyperthyroidism and ophthalmopathy (dated by TCRdb to between 2018 and 2021). Libraries were constructed by multiplex PCR. The sample was run on an Illumina HiSeq 2000. Amplification of TCR beta CDR3 regions was carried out from RNA transcripts. The TCR CDR3 was subjected to a first round of RT-PCR using the HTBI primer set and the Qiagen OneStep RT-PCR kit. TCRdb reanalyzed the raw reads on its own, using fastp at Q25 for trimming and MiXCR for clone calling, and kept in-frame beta chains. Records with the same CDR3 protein are collapsed into one entry carrying the most frequent genes and DNA. The table for this sample lists around 400,000 distinct CDR3 sequences; roughly 15% of them were counted only once. The ten largest account for 15% to 20% of the sample. Sequencing input: blood. These receptors were collected from a woman aged 60-75 years with Graves' ophthalmopathy.

In the case of this clonotype: The junction departs from the called germline gene at one end, perhaps through a read error. The chain combines TRBV7-6 with TRBJ1-6, with 9 bases fitting TRBD1. The CDR3 runs to 16 residues. Germline V gene lookup returns CDR1 SGHVS and CDR2 FNYEAQ. The CDR3 sequence is CASHNRDRDYNSPLQF. Here the CDR3 DNA reads TGTGCCAGCCACAATCGGGACAGGGACTATAATTCACCCCTCCAATTT.

The chain joins TRBV29-1 to TRBJ2-5; D gene ambiguous. Trimming removed 7 bases from V and 3 bases from J, with 6 bases in between. CDR3 length: 10 amino acids. CDR1 is SQVTM and CDR2 is ANQGSEA in the germline V gene. Here the CDR3 DNA reads TGCAGCGGCGGTAAAGAGACCCAGTACTTC. This gives the protein CSGGKETQYF.

In this sample, this clonotype turned up many times. The chain couples TRBV12-3 or TRBV12-4 to TRBJ2-1; D may be TRBD2 (5 bases). This CDR3 contains 13 residues. V lost 0 bases to trimming and J lost 7 bases, with 7 bases between them. The CDR3 region has the DNA TGTGCCAGCAGTTTAGCCGGGGTAAATGAGCAGTTCTTC. Protein sequence: CASSLAGVNEQFF.

This clonotype was seen only a few times. The chain combines TRBV6-1 with TRBJ2-5, with 11 bases lining up with TRBD1. The CDR3 spans 15 residues. The trim removed 6 bases at V and 1 base at J, leaving 4 bases unmatched. Germline V lookup: CDR1 MNHNS, CDR2 SASEGT. Here the CDR3 reads CASRTGTGGQETQYF. The CDR3 DNA follows: TGTGCCAGCAGGACCGGGACAGGGGGCCAAGAGACCCAGTACTTC.

This clonotype was detected ten times or more. CDR3 coding DNA: TGTGCCAGCAGACTGGACAGGGACTACGAGCAGTACTTC. It specifies CASRLDRDYEQYF. The J gene is TRBJ2-7, the V gene TRBV27; 8 bases are a match to TRBD1. V trimming: 6 bases; J trimming: 3 bases; junction bases outside the gene matches: 4. There are 13 residues in the CDR3. CDR1 MNHEY and CDR2 SMNVEV come from the germline V gene (reference sequence).